This TCR beta chain comes out of a study of shared clonotypes between healthy human individuals. Some clones are missing from TCRdb's copy, which holds only in-frame ones; the method was immunoSEQ multiplex PCR. This sample has about 800,000 clones, with about 96% found just once. Germline V CDR1 and CDR2: SGHRS, YFSETQ. CDR3 length: 16 residues. V was pared by 4 bases and J by 6 bases, with 9 bases of the junction left unmatched. CD45RO-negative CD8 cells positively selected for CCR7 made up the naive population, which excluded terminally differentiated effector memory CD45RA+ cells. The chain couples TRBV5-1 to TRBJ2-7, with TRBD2 matching over 14 bases. Input material: naive CD8+ T cells sorted from blood. The origin of this receptor is a man younger than 40 in good health. Here the CDR3 reads CASSGGSGLAGGEQYF. CDR3 nucleotides: TGCGCCAGCAGCGGGGGTTCTGGACTAGCGGGAGGCGAGCAGTACTTC.